Listed below are T cell receptor beta chains from one sample, sequenced in a study of blood T cell repertoires in COVID-19. Only in-frame clones appear in the TCRdb table, and some are missing; sequencing was by immunoSEQ multiplex PCR. The data show about 97,000 clones, 84% seen once. The source material was peripheral blood. The source of these receptors is a man aged 40-55 years with active or convalescent COVID-19. The CDR3 runs from the conserved cysteine through the conserved F or W. A D gene is named only where the DNA matches it firmly. Expanded clones get a size class; other rows say once, few or many, or leave the size out.

-	TRBJ1-2	-	TRBV6-4	TGTGCCAGCAGTTCTTCCCCGGGTAACTATGGCTACACCTTC	CASSSSPGNYGYTF
TRBD1	TRBJ2-7	once	TRBV27	TGTGCCACCAAATCCTGGGGACAGGGTGGGAACGAGCAGTACTTC	CATKSWGQGGNEQYF
-	TRBJ1-4	-	TRBV6-6	TGTGCCAGCAGCCCGCCGGGGGGGCTTGGGGAAAAACTGTTTTTT	CASSPPGGLGEKLFF
TRBD1	TRBJ2-2	-	TRBV29-1	TGCAGCGCCGTACGGACAGGGGCCGGGGAGCTGTTTTTT	CSAVRTGAGELFF
-	TRBJ1-1	few	TRBV25-1	TGTGCCAGCAGTGCCAACAGGGAGCAGAACACTGAAGCTTTCTTT	CASSANREQNTEAFF
TRBD2	TRBJ2-5	-	TRBV6-5	TGTGCCAGCAGTTATAGCGGGGGGGCCGGGGAGACCCAGTACTTC	CASSYSGGAGETQYF
-	TRBJ1-4	-	TRBV5-4	TGTGCCAGCAGCTCCTTCGGGGGAACTAATGAAAAACTGTTTTTT	CASSSFGGTNEKLFF
TRBD2	TRBJ2-3	-	TRBV27	TGTGCCAGCAGTAGGGGACTAGCGGGGGTAGATACGCAGTATTTT	CASSRGLAGVDTQYF
TRBD1	TRBJ1-2	-	TRBV7-6	TGTGCCAGCAGCTTAGCCTCGGACAGGGGGAACTATGGCTACACCTTC	CASSLASDRGNYGYTF
-	TRBJ1-5	-	TRBV12-3/TRBV12-4	TGTGCCAGCAGTTTTACAGGGAATCAGCCCCAGCATTTT	CASSFTGNQPQHF
-	TRBJ1-1	-	TRBV27	TGTGCCAGCACCCGGGGGGGGAACACTGAAGCTTTCTTT	CASTRGGNTEAFF
TRBD1	TRBJ1-6	-	TRBV27	TGTGCCAGCAGTTTTAGCCTACAGGGGAAAGGTAATTCACCCCTCCACTTT	CASSFSLQGKGNSPLHF
-	TRBJ2-5	-	TRBV18	TGTGCCAGCTCACAATTCCCGGAGGGAGAGACCCAGTACTTC	CASSQFPEGETQYF
TRBD2	TRBJ2-7	-	TRBV4-3	TGCGCCAGCAGCCACCACCCTAGCGGGACCTACGAGCAGTACTTC	CASSHHPSGTYEQYF
-	TRBJ1-3	-	TRBV29-1	TGCAGCGCCACGCTGAGGGGGTTCTCTGGAAACACCATATATTTT	CSATLRGFSGNTIYF
TRBD1	TRBJ1-2	-	TRBV7-9	TGTGCCAGCAGCTTAGTAGACAGGGCAAAAGGCTACACCTTC	CASSLVDRAKGYTF
-	TRBJ1-1	-	TRBV12-3/TRBV12-4	TGTGCCAGCACCCCCCGGGGGGAAACTGAAGCTTTCTTT	CASTPRGETEAFF
-	TRBJ1-2	-	TRBV10-1	TGCGCCAGCAGCGAGACGGCTAACTATGGCTACACCTTC	CASSETANYGYTF
-	TRBJ1-6	-	TRBV6-1	TGTGCCAGCAGTGAGGTCCGAGGGGGGGGCGCTAAGTCACCCCTCCACTTT	CASSEVRGGGAKSPLHF
-	TRBJ2-2	-	TRBV4-2	TGTGCCAGCAGCCAAGAAGTCTCCGAGCCGAACACCGGGGAGCTGTTTTTT	CASSQEVSEPNTGELFF
-	TRBJ2-3	-	TRBV7-2	TGTGCCAGCAGCTTTAGCGGAACGATCACAGATACGCAGTATTTT	CASSFSGTITDTQYF
TRBD1	TRBJ1-6	-	TRBV2	TGTGCCAGCAGGAGCACCGGGACAGGGAATTCACCCCTCCACTTT	CASRSTGTGNSPLHF
-	TRBJ1-5	few	TRBV13	TGTGCCAGCAGCTTAGGCCGGAGCAATCAGCCCCAGCATTTT	CASSLGRSNQPQHF
TRBD2	TRBJ2-1	-	TRBV19	TGTGCCAGTAGTATCCGGCTAGCGGGGGGGTCGAGGTCCTACAATGAGCAGTTCTTC	CASSIRLAGGSRSYNEQFF
TRBD1	TRBJ1-1	-	TRBV18	TGTGCCAGCTCACCACGCACAGGGGGCACTGAAGCTTTCTTT	CASSPRTGGTEAFF
TRBD2	TRBJ2-7	-	TRBV5-1	TGCGCCAGCAGCTTGTCCTGGACTAGCGGCGAGCAGTACTTC	CASSLSWTSGEQYF
-	TRBJ1-2	-	TRBV9	TGTGCCAGCAGCGGACCGCGGGCAGTCCACTATGGCTACACCTTC	CASSGPRAVHYGYTF
-	TRBJ2-5	-	TRBV3-1/TRBV3-2	TGTGCCAGCAGCCCCGAAGAGACCCAGTACTTC	CASSPEETQYF
TRBD1	TRBJ2-2	-	TRBV5-4	TGTGCCAGCAACCCAAGGGGGCCGGACCTTGGCGCCGGGGAGCTGTTTTTT	CASNPRGPDLGAGELFF
-	TRBJ2-7	-	TRBV12-5	TGTGCTAGTGGCTCCCCGGGGGGCCACGAGCAGTACTTC	CASGSPGGHEQYF
-	TRBJ1-1	-	TRBV6-2/TRBV6-3	TGTGCCAGCAGCCGGACCCCGGGAACTGAAGCTTTCTTT	CASSRTPGTEAFF
-	TRBJ2-7	-	TRBV12-5	TGTGCTAGTGGTTCGAAGCCGGCCTACGAGCAGTACTTC	CASGSKPAYEQYF
TRBD2	TRBJ2-1	-	TRBV9	TGTGCCAGCAGCCGTGCGAGGTCTAGCGGGGGCAATGAGCAGTTCTTC	CASSRARSSGGNEQFF
-	TRBJ2-1	-	TRBV2	TGTGCCAGCAGTGAAGCGCCCCCCGGTCGGACAGATGAGCAGTTCTTC	CASSEAPPGRTDEQFF
-	TRBJ1-2	-	TRBV10-1	TGCGCCAGCAGGAAACAGGCACCCTATGGCTACACCTTC	CASRKQAPYGYTF
-	TRBJ1-6	-	TRBV6-4	TGTGCCAGCAGTGCTCGCGGGTGGGCGAATTCACCCCTCCACTTT	CASSARGWANSPLHF
TRBD1	TRBJ1-2	-	TRBV12-3/TRBV12-4	TGTGCCAGCAGCCGGACAGGGGGCAGGGGCTACACCTTC	CASSRTGGRGYTF
-	TRBJ2-7	few	TRBV30	TGTGCCTGGAGACAGGGTAAGGTTTTGTACTTC	CAWRQGKVLYF
-	TRBJ2-7	few	TRBV30	TGTGCCTGGAGTGTTGGAGGATCCGCCTACGAGCAGTACTTC	CAWSVGGSAYEQYF
-	TRBJ1-2	-	TRBV19	TGTGCCAGTAGTATAGTTGCTCAGGTCTATGGCTACACCTTC	CASSIVAQVYGYTF
TRBD1	TRBJ2-3	-	TRBV7-7	TGTGCCAGCAGCCAGGACAGGGTAGATACGCAGTATTTT	CASSQDRVDTQYF
TRBD1	TRBJ1-6	-	TRBV19	TGTGCCAGTAGTCGGACAGGGTATAATTCACCCCTCCACTTT	CASSRTGYNSPLHF
-	TRBJ2-7	-	TRBV7-9	TGTGCCAGCACCCTAAGCCGAACGAACGAGCAGTACTTC	CASTLSRTNEQYF
TRBD1	TRBJ1-4	-	TRBV24-1	TGTGCCACCAGTGTTGCGGGACAGGATCTCAATGAAAAACTGTTTTTT	CATSVAGQDLNEKLFF
TRBD1	TRBJ1-5	-	TRBV19	TGTGCCAGTACCTCCGGACAGGGAGTTAGGCAGCCCCAGCATTTT	CASTSGQGVRQPQHF
TRBD2	TRBJ2-1	once	TRBV3-1/TRBV3-2	TGTGCCAGCAGCCAAATCCTGACTAGCGGGGGGAATGAGCAGTTCTTC	CASSQILTSGGNEQFF
TRBD2	TRBJ2-1	-	TRBV18	TGTGCCAGCTCACCAAGTAGCCTAGCGGGGGGTTTCTACAATGAGCAGTTCTTC	CASSPSSLAGGFYNEQFF
-	TRBJ1-1	-	TRBV19	TGTGCCAGTAGTATGCCAGGGAAGGCTGAAGCTTTCTTT	CASSMPGKAEAFF
-	TRBJ1-1	-	TRBV10-1	TGCGCCAGCAGTGAGGGTCCCACGGACACTGAAGCTTTCTTT	CASSEGPTDTEAFF
-	TRBJ1-2	-	TRBV3-1/TRBV3-2	TGTGCCAGCAGCCATCTAGGTCGGGCAGGGGATGGCTACACCTTC	CASSHLGRAGDGYTF
TRBD1	TRBJ1-4	-	TRBV9	TGTGCCAGCAGCGTAGAAGGAGGGGGCGCGGGTAATGAAAAACTGTTTTTT	CASSVEGGGAGNEKLFF
-	TRBJ1-2	-	TRBV5-1	TGCGCCAGCAGCTTGGAATCAGGGATGGCTGGCTACACCTTC	CASSLESGMAGYTF
TRBD1	TRBJ1-2	-	TRBV27	TGTGCCAGCAGTCCCCGGGACAGGGGGCTTGGCTACACCTTC	CASSPRDRGLGYTF
TRBD2	TRBJ2-2	-	TRBV27	TGTGCCAGCAGTTTACCGAGGGAGCGGGGGCCCGGGGAGCTGTTTTTT	CASSLPRERGPGELFF
-	TRBJ1-1	-	TRBV19	TGTGCCAGTAGCGGATTGGGACTGGGAAACACTGAAGCTTTCTTT	CASSGLGLGNTEAFF
-	TRBJ1-3	-	TRBV29-1	TGCAGCGTTGCGGTCTCTGGAAACACCATATATTTT	CSVAVSGNTIYF
-	TRBJ1-2	-	TRBV20-1	TGCAGTGCTAGTCGGGGTGGCGATGGCTACACCTTC	CSASRGGDGYTF
-	TRBJ1-1	-	TRBV2	TGTGCCAGCTGTGGAGATAACACTGAAGCTTTCTTT	CASCGDNTEAFF
TRBD2	TRBJ2-1	-	TRBV5-1	TGCGCCAGCACACCTCCCGGGACTAGCGGGGGGCGAGAGCAGTTCTTC	CASTPPGTSGGREQFF